This T cell receptor (beta chain) appears in the sequencing data of a study of cytomegalovirus exposure and HLA in healthy donors. Notes on the study in general: Rarity characterized most TCR sequences, yet some public TCRs appeared in many donors.

With regard to this clone: Its antigen is unknown.

Sequenced by immunoSEQ multiplex PCR; TCRdb stores in-frame clones only, minus some. The sample holds some 210,000 clones, around 87% seen once. CDR3 size: 14 residues. This clonotype was obtained from a woman younger than 30 in good health and CMV-seropositive. This chain uses TRBV21-1 with TRBJ2-7; TRBD2 was called by the table and not checked on the DNA. TRBV21-1 is labeled a pseudogene. The sequenced sample consisted of PBMCs. The CDR3 sequence is CASTLGTSDYEQYF. CDR3 coding DNA: TGTGCCAGCACCTTAGGGACTAGCGACTACGAGCAGTACTTC.